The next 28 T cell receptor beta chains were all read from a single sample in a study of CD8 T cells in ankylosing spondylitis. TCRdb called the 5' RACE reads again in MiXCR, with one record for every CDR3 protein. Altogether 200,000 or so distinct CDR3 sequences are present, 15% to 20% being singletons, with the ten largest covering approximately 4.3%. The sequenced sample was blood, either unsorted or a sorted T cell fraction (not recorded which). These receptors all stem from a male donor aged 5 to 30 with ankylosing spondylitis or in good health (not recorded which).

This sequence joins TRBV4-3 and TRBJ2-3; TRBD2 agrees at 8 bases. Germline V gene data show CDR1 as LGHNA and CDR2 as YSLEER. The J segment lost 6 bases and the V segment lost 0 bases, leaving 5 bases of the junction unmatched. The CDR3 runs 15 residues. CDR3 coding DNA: TGCGCCAGCAGCCAAGACGGGGGGGTGGCGGATACGCAGTATTTT. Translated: CASSQDGGVADTQYF.

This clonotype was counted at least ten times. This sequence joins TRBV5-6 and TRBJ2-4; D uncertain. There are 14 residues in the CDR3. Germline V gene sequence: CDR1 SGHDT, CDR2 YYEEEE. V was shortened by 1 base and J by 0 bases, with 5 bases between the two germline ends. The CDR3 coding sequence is TGTGCCAGCAGCTTGAGCCTAGCCAAAAACATTCAGTACTTC. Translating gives CASSLSLAKNIQYF. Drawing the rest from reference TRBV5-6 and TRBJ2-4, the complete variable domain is DAGVTQSPTHLIKTRGQQVTLRCSPKSGHDTVSWYQQALGQGPQFIFQYYEEEERQRGNFPDRFSGHQFPNYSSELNVNALLLGDSALYLCASSLSLAKNIQYFGAGTRLSVL.

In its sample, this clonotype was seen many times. The CDR3 region has the DNA TGCGCCAGCAGCTTGGAACTGAGCACAGATACGCAGTATTTT. Amino acid sequence: CASSLELSTDTQYF. V is TRBV5-1 and J is TRBJ2-3; unclear D gene. Germline V gene sequence: CDR1 SGHRS, CDR2 YFSETQ. V was trimmed by 0 bases and J by 0 bases, leaving 5 bases between them. This CDR3 has 14 amino acids.

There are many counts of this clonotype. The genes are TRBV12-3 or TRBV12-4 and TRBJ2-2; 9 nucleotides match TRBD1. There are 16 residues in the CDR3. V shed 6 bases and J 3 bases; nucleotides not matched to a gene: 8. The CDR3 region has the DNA TGTGCCAGCAGACCTCCGGGACAGGGACACACCGGGGAGCTGTTTTTT. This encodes CASRPPGQGHTGELFF.

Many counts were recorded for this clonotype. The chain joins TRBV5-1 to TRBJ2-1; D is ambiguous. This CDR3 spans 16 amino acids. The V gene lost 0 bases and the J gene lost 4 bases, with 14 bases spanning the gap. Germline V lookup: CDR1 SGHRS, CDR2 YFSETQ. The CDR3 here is CASSLGVTAVYNEQFF. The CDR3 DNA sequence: TGCGCCAGCAGCTTGGGGGTAACGGCAGTATACAATGAGCAGTTCTTC.

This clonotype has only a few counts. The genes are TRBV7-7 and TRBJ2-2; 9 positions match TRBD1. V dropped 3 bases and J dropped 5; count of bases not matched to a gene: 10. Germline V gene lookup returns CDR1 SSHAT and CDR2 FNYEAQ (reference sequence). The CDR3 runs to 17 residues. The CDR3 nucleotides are TGTGCCAGCAGCTTTAAGCGGGACAGGGATGAAACCGGGGAGCTGTTTTTT. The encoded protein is CASSFKRDRDETGELFF.

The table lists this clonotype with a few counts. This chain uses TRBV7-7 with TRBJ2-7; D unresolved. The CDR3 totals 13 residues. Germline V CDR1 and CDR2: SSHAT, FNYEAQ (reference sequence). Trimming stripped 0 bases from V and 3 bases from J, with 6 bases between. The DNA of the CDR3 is TGTGCCAGCAGCTTAGCCCTCGGCTACGAGCAGTACGTC. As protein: CASSLALGYEQYV.

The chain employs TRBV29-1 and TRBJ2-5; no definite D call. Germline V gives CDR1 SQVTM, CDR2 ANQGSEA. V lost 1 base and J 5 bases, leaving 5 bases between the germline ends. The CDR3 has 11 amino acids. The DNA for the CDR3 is TGCAGCGTTGAAGTATTCGAGACCCAGTACTTC. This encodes CSVEVFETQYF.

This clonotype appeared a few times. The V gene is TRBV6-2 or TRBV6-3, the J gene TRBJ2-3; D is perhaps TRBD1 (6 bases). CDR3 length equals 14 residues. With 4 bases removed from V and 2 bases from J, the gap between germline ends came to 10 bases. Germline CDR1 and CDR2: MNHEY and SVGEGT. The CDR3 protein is CASSWTAHTDTQYF. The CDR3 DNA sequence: TGTGCCAGCAGTTGGACAGCTCACACAGATACGCAGTATTTT.

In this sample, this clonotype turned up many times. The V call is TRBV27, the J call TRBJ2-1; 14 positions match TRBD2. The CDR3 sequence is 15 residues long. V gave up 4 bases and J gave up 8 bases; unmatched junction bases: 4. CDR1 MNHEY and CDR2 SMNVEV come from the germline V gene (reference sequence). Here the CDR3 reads CASSSGLAGAHEQFF. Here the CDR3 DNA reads TGTGCCAGCAGTTCGGGACTAGCGGGAGCTCATGAGCAGTTCTTC.

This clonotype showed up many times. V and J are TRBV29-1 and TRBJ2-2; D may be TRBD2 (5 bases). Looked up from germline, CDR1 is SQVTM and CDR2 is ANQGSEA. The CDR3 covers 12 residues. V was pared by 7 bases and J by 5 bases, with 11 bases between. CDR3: CSGARGTGELFF. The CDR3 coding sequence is TGCAGCGGAGCAAGAGGGACCGGGGAGCTGTTTTTT.

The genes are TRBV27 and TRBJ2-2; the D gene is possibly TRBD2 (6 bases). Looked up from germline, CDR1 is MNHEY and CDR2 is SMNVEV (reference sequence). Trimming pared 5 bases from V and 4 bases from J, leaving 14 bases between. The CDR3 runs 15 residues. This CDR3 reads CASSPTFGSTGELFF. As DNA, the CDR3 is TGTGCCAGCAGTCCCACGTTCGGGAGCACCGGGGAGCTGTTTTTT.

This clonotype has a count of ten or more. The DNA for the CDR3 is TGTGCCAGCAGTTCGACCCGACAGGGGATCGGCAATCAGCCCCAGCATTTT. Translation: CASSSTRQGIGNQPQHF. This sequence joins TRBV12-3 or TRBV12-4 and TRBJ1-5, with 8 bases fitting TRBD1. The CDR3 sequence is 17 residues long. V was clipped by 4 bases and J by 2 bases; unmatched bases: 10.

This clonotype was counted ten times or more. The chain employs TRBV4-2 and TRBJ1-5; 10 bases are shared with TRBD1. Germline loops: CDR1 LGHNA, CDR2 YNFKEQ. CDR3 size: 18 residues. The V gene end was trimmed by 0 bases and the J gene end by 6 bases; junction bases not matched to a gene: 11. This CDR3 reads CASSQDSWGQGKVQPQHF. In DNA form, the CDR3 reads TGTGCCAGCAGCCAAGATTCTTGGGGACAGGGGAAGGTTCAGCCCCAGCATTTT.

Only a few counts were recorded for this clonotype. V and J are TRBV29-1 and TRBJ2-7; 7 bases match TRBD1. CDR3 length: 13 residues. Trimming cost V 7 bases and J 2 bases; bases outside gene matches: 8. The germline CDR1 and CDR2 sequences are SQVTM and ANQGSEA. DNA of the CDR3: TGCAGCGCGCTCGGGACAGCGACCTACGAGCAGTACTTC. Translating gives CSALGTATYEQYF.

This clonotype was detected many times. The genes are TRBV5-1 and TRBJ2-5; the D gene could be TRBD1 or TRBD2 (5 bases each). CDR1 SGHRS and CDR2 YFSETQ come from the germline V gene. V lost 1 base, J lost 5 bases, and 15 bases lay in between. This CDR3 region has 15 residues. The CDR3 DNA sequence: TGCGCCAGCAGCTTGTCAACGCAGGGACGGGAGACCCAGTACTTC. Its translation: CASSLSTQGRETQYF.

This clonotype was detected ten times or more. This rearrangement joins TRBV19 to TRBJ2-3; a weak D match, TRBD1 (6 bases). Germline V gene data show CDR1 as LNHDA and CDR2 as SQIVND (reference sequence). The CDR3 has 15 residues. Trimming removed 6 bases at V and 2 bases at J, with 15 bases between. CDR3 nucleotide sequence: TGTGCCAGTAGGGTGACAGGAATCGCCACAGATACGCAGTATTTT. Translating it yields CASRVTGIATDTQYF.

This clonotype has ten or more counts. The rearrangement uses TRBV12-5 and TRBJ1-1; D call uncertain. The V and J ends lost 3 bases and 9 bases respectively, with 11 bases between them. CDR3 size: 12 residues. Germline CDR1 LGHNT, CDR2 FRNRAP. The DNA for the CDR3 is TGTGCTAGTGGTTTATCGGGGAACCAAGCTTTCTTT. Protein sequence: CASGLSGNQAFF.

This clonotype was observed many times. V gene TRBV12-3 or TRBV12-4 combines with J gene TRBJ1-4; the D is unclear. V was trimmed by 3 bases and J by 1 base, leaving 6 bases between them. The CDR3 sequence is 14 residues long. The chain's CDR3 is CASSFGRTNEKLFF. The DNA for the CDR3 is TGTGCCAGCAGTTTTGGAAGAACTAATGAAAAACTGTTTTTT.

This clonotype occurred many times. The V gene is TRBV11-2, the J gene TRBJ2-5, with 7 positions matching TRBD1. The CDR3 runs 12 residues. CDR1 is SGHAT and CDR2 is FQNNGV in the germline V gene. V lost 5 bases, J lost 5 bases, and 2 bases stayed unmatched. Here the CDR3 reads CASSEQGETQYF. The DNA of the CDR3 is TGTGCCAGCAGCGAACAGGGGGAGACCCAGTACTTC.

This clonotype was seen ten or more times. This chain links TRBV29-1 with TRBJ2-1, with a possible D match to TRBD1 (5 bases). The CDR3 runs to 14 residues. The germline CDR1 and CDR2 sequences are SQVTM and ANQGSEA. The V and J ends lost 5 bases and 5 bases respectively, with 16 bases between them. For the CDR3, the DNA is TGCAGCGTTAAAAGGGGCACCTACGACAATGAGCAGTTCTTC. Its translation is CSVKRGTYDNEQFF.

The CDR3 spells CASRLGTQRGNEQFF. The CDR3 DNA reads as TGTGCCAGCAGGCTCGGGACTCAGAGGGGCAATGAGCAGTTCTTC. The J gene is TRBJ2-1, the V gene TRBV12-3 or TRBV12-4; D perhaps matches TRBD2 (6 bases). CDR3 size: 15 residues. Between the trimmed V and J ends, which lost 6 bases and 6 bases, there was a span of 18 bases.

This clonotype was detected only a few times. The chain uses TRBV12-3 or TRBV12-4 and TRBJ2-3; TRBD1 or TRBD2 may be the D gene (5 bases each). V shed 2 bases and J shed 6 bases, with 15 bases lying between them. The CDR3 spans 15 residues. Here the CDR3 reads CASSLIRGVGDTQYF. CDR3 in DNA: TGTGCCAGCAGTTTAATTAGAGGGGTCGGCGATACGCAGTATTTT.

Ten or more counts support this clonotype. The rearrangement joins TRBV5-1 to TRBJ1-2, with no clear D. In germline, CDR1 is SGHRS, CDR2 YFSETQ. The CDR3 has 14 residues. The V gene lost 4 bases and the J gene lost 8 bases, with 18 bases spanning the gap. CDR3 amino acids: CASSRLSLEEGYTF. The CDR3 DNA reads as TGCGCCAGCAGCCGACTTTCATTAGAAGAGGGCTACACCTTC.

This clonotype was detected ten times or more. The CDR3 loop is CASSLAGSPLTSTDTQYF. In DNA form, the CDR3 reads TGTGCCAGCAGCTTAGCAGGGTCCCCACTCACTAGCACAGATACGCAGTATTTT. The chain carries TRBV11-2 and TRBJ2-3, with D maybe TRBD1 (5 bases). Germline lookup yields CDR1 SGHAT and CDR2 FQNNGV. This CDR3 has 18 amino acids. V shed 1 base and J shed 0 bases, with 17 bases lying between them. Complete variable domain (other parts from reference TRBV11-2 and TRBJ2-3): EAGVAQSPRYKIIEKRQSVAFWCNPISGHATLYWYQQILGQGPKLLIQFQNNGVVDDSQLPKDRFSAERLKGVDSTLKIQPAKLEDSAVYLCASSLAGSPLTSTDTQYFGPGTRLTVL.

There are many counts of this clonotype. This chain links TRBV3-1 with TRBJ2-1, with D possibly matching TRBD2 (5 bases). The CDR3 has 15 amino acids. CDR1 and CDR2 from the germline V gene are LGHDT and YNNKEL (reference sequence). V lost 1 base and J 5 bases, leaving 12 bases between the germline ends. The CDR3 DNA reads TGTGCCAGCAGCCAAGCGGGTGGGAGAAACAATGAGCAGTTCTTC. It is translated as CASSQAGGRNNEQFF.

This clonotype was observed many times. CDR3 sequence reads: CASGKGLETGELFF. CDR3 DNA: TGTGCCAGCGGGAAGGGGCTTGAAACCGGGGAGCTGTTTTTT. The V gene is TRBV5-6, the J gene TRBJ2-2, with TRBD1 as a possible D gene (5 bases). Germline V gives CDR1 SGHDT, CDR2 YYEEEE. V was trimmed by 7 bases and J by 5 bases, leaving 15 bases between them. This CDR3 region has 14 residues. The variable domain in full, completed from reference TRBV5-6 and TRBJ2-2, reads DAGVTQSPTHLIKTRGQQVTLRCSPKSGHDTVSWYQQALGQGPQFIFQYYEEEERQRGNFPDRFSGHQFPNYSSELNVNALLLGDSALYLCASGKGLETGELFFGEGSRLTVL.

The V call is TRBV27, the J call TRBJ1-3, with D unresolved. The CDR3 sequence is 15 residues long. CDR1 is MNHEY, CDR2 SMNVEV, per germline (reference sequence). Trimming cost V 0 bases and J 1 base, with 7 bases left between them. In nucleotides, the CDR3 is TGTGCCAGCAGTTTATCGCGGGGATCTGGAAACACCATATATTTT. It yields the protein CASSLSRGSGNTIYF.